The rows below give T cell receptor beta chains drawn from one sample of a study of shared clonotypes between healthy human individuals. The protocol was immunoSEQ multiplex PCR, while the TCRdb copy is restricted to in-frame clones and leaves out a portion. The sample has about 360,000 clones, 73% seen once. Sequencing was performed on memory CD4+ T cells sorted from blood. Receptor source: a man aged 25-45 years in good health. Both conserved end residues are part of each CDR3. The order of the fields is D gene, V gene, clone size, J gene, CDR3 DNA, CDR3 protein. D genes are given only for firm matches. Size is omitted from some rows. Given values are once, few, many or a class for expanded clones.

D: TRBD2
V: TRBV7-3
size: -
J: TRBJ2-3
DNA: TGTGCCAGCAGCGCCACGAGCGGGAGTAGGGGCACAGATACGCAGTATTTT
CDR3: CASSATSGSRGTDTQYF

D: -
V: TRBV19
size: -
J: TRBJ2-5
DNA: TGTGCCAGTAGTGTTGACGCGGAGACCCAGTACTTC
CDR3: CASSVDAETQYF

D: TRBD2
V: TRBV10-2
size: -
J: TRBJ2-7
DNA: TGCGCCAGCAGACCACTAGCGGGAGGCTACGAGCAGTACTTC
CDR3: CASRPLAGGYEQYF

D: -
V: TRBV30
size: -
J: TRBJ1-4
DNA: TGTGCCTGGAGTGTGGGTGGGGCCGATGAAAAACTGTTTTTT
CDR3: CAWSVGGADEKLFF

D: TRBD1
V: TRBV7-8
size: -
J: TRBJ2-1
DNA: TGTGCCAGCAGCACAGTTGACAGGGGGTCCTACAATGAGCAGTTCTTC
CDR3: CASSTVDRGSYNEQFF

D: -
V: TRBV27
size: few
J: TRBJ2-1
DNA: TGTGCCAGCACGGAGGAGGATAGCTCCTACAATGAGCAGTTCTTC
CDR3: CASTEEDSSYNEQFF

D: TRBD1
V: TRBV4-2
size: -
J: TRBJ1-1
DNA: TGTGCCAGCAGCCAAGAAGGGGGCAGGGATGCTTTCTTT
CDR3: CASSQEGGRDAFF

D: -
V: TRBV5-1
size: -
J: TRBJ2-7
DNA: TGCGCCAGCAGCCTGACGGGGACCTCCTACGAGCAGTACTTC
CDR3: CASSLTGTSYEQYF

D: -
V: TRBV7-9
size: -
J: TRBJ2-5
DNA: TGTGCCAGCAGCTTATTGCCTAGGGAGACCCAGTACTTC
CDR3: CASSLLPRETQYF

D: -
V: TRBV7-6
size: -
J: TRBJ2-7
DNA: TGTGCCAGCAGCTTAGGGCCAGACACCTACGAGCAGTACTTC
CDR3: CASSLGPDTYEQYF

D: TRBD1
V: TRBV30
size: -
J: TRBJ2-2
DNA: TGTGCCTGGAGGAGGGACAGGGGGATCACCGGGGAGCTGTTTTTT
CDR3: CAWRRDRGITGELFF

D: -
V: TRBV5-4
size: -
J: TRBJ2-5
DNA: TGTGCCAGCAGCTTAGGGGTCGGAGAGACCCAGTACTTC
CDR3: CASSLGVGETQYF

D: TRBD2
V: TRBV14
size: -
J: TRBJ2-7
DNA: TGTGCCAGCAGCCAAGGGACTAGCTACGAGCAGTACTTC
CDR3: CASSQGTSYEQYF

D: -
V: TRBV29-1
size: -
J: TRBJ1-1
DNA: TGCAGCGTTGGGCACACTGAAGCTTTCTTT
CDR3: CSVGHTEAFF

D: -
V: TRBV6-5
size: -
J: TRBJ1-4
DNA: TGTGCCAGCAGCCGTTTTAATGAAAAACTGTTTTTT
CDR3: CASSRFNEKLFF

D: -
V: TRBV18
size: once
J: TRBJ2-1
DNA: TGTGCCAGCTCATCCTCCGGGAGCTCCTACAATGAGCAGTTCTTC
CDR3: CASSSSGSSYNEQFF

D: TRBD1
V: TRBV28
size: -
J: TRBJ2-7
DNA: TGTGCCAGCAGTTTGACAGGGCTAATTCTGCCGAACTACGAGCAGTACTTC
CDR3: CASSLTGLILPNYEQYF

D: -
V: TRBV5-1
size: many
J: TRBJ2-6
DNA: TGCGCCAGCAGCCACCGCGGACTCTCTGGGGCCAACGTCCTGACTTTC
CDR3: CASSHRGLSGANVLTF

D: -
V: TRBV10-1
size: once
J: TRBJ1-2
DNA: TGCGCCAGCAGTGAGTCAGGGGCGAAGGGCTACACCTTC
CDR3: CASSESGAKGYTF

D: TRBD1
V: TRBV10-3
size: -
J: TRBJ2-2
DNA: TGTGCCATCAGTTTTGGACAGGGTGGCACCGGGGAGCTGTTTTTT
CDR3: CAISFGQGGTGELFF

D: -
V: TRBV6-1
size: -
J: TRBJ2-7
DNA: TGTGCCAGCAGTGAGAGCTACGAGCAGTACTTC
CDR3: CASSESYEQYF

D: TRBD1
V: TRBV7-9
size: -
J: TRBJ1-1
DNA: TGTGCCAGCAGCTTAGGGACAGGGGTAGAGTACACTGAAGCTTTCTTT
CDR3: CASSLGTGVEYTEAFF

D: -
V: TRBV14
size: -
J: TRBJ2-4
DNA: TGTGCCAGCAGCCAAGATTACAAAAACATTCAGTACTTC
CDR3: CASSQDYKNIQYF

D: -
V: TRBV28
size: -
J: TRBJ2-3
DNA: TGTGCCAGCAGTTTATCGGGACTCCAGAGGGGCACAGATACGCAGTATTTT
CDR3: CASSLSGLQRGTDTQYF

D: TRBD2
V: TRBV5-5
size: many
J: TRBJ2-3
DNA: TGTGCCAGCCTTGCGTCGTCGGGGGGATTAGATACGCAGTATTTT
CDR3: CASLASSGGLDTQYF

D: TRBD1
V: TRBV2
size: -
J: TRBJ1-5
DNA: TGTGCCAGCACGGGACAGGGGGCCTCCCAGCCCCAGCATTTT
CDR3: CASTGQGASQPQHF

D: TRBD2
V: TRBV6-1
size: -
J: TRBJ2-3
DNA: TGTGCCAGCAGTGAAACTAGCGGGAGGGCCGGTACGCAGTATTTT
CDR3: CASSETSGRAGTQYF

D: -
V: TRBV10-1
size: few
J: TRBJ2-7
DNA: TGCGCCAGCAGTCCGATCAGGGGCTTGACCGAGCAGTACTTC
CDR3: CASSPIRGLTEQYF

D: -
V: TRBV20-1
size: -
J: TRBJ2-7
DNA: TGCAGTGCGGCTGGTCTAGCTGTGCAGTACTTC
CDR3: CSAAGLAVQYF

D: -
V: TRBV28
size: -
J: TRBJ1-2
DNA: TGTGCCAGCAGTTTAGGGGTGTTGGCTGGCTACACCTTC
CDR3: CASSLGVLAGYTF

D: -
V: TRBV11-2
size: -
J: TRBJ2-5
DNA: TGTGCCAGCAGCCGGGGAGTTTCGGGCTACCAAGTAGAAGAGACCCAGTACTTC
CDR3: CASSRGVSGYQVEETQYF

D: -
V: TRBV9
size: -
J: TRBJ1-2
DNA: TGTGCCAGCAGCGGCCTCCTGCGTGACTATGGCTACACCTTC
CDR3: CASSGLLRDYGYTF

D: -
V: TRBV5-6
size: once
J: TRBJ2-5
DNA: TGTGCCAGCAGCTTGACAGTGTACCAAGAGACCCAGTACTTC
CDR3: CASSLTVYQETQYF

D: -
V: TRBV28
size: -
J: TRBJ1-1
DNA: TGTGCCAGCAGTCCGGCCTTGGGTGAAGCTTTCTTT
CDR3: CASSPALGEAFF

D: TRBD1
V: TRBV19
size: -
J: TRBJ2-3
DNA: TGTGCCAGTAGACGGGACAGTGGCACAGATACGCAGTATTTT
CDR3: CASRRDSGTDTQYF

D: -
V: TRBV19
size: -
J: TRBJ2-7
DNA: TGTGCCAGTAGTATAGATCCCAGACGGACCCATTCCGAGCAGTACTTC
CDR3: CASSIDPRRTHSEQYF

D: TRBD2
V: TRBV11-3
size: -
J: TRBJ2-1
DNA: TGTGCCAGCAGCTTATCTAGCGGGAGTTCTCATGAGCAGTTCTTC
CDR3: CASSLSSGSSHEQFF

D: -
V: TRBV28
size: -
J: TRBJ2-7
DNA: TGTGCCAGCAGTTTAAGCCGGGAGCAGTACTTC
CDR3: CASSLSREQYF

D: TRBD2
V: TRBV4-3
size: -
J: TRBJ2-7
DNA: TGCGCCAGCAGCCAAGACCTTTGGGAGGGAGTGGGTCAGCAGTACTTC
CDR3: CASSQDLWEGVGQQYF